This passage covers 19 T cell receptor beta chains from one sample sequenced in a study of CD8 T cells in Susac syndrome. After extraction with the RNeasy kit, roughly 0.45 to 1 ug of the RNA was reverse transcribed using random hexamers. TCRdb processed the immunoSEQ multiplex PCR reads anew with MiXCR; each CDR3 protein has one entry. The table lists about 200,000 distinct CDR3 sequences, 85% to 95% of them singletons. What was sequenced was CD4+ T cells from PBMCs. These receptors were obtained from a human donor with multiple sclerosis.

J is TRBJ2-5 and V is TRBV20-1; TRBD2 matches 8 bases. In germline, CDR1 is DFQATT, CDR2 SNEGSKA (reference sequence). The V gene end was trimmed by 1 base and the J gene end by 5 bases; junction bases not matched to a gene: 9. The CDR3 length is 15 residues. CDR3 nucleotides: TGCAGTGCTAGAGCCCTGAGCGGGGGTTCGGAGACCCAGTACTTC. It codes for CSARALSGGSETQYF.

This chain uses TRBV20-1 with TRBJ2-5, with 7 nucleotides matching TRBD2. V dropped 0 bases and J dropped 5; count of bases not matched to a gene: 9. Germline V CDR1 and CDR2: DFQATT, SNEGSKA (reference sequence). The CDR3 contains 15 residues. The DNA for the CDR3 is TGCAGTGCTAGAGACTCCCGGGGGGTGGAGGAGACCCAGTACTTC. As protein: CSARDSRGVEETQYF.

The CDR3 region has the DNA TGCAGTGCTAGAGCCGCAGGCTACGGGACTGGAAACACCATATATTTT. Protein sequence: CSARAAGYGTGNTIYF. This chain uses TRBV20-1 with TRBJ1-3; no definite D call. Germline assignment: CDR1 DFQATT and CDR2 SNEGSKA (reference sequence). Trimming removed 1 base at V and 2 bases at J, with 15 bases between. The CDR3 extends over 16 amino acids.

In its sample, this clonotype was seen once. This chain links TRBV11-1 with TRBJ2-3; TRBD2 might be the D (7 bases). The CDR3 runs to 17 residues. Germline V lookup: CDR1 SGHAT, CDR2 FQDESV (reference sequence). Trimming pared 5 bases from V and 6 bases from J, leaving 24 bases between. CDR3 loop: CASSPEGRGPVVDTQYF. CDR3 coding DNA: TGTGCCAGCAGCCCCGAGGGGCGGGGGCCCGTCGTGGATACGCAGTATTTT.

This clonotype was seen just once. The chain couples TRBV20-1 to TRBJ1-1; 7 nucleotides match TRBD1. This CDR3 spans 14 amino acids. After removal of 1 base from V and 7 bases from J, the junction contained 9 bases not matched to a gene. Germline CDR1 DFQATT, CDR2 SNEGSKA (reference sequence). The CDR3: CSARVTGTAYEAFF. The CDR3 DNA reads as TGCAGTGCTAGAGTTACTGGGACAGCTTATGAAGCTTTCTTT.

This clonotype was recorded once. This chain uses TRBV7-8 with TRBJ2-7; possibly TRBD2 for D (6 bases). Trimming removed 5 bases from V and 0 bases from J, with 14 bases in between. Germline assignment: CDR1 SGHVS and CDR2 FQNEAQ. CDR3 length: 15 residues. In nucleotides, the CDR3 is TGTGCCAGCAGCCCAAAACGGGAGATCTCCTACGAGCAGTACTTC. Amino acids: CASSPKREISYEQYF.

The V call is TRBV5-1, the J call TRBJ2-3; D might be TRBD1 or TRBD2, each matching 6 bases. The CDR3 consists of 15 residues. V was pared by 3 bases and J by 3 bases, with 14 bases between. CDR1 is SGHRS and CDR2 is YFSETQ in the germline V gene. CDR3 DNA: TGCGCCAGCAGCTCGGGCAGGGGAGGAACAGATACGCAGTATTTT. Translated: CASSSGRGGTDTQYF.

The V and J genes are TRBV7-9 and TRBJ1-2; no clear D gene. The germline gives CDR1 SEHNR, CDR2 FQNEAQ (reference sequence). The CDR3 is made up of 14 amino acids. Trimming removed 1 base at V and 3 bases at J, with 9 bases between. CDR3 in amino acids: CASSLGGEDYGYTF. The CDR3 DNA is TGTGCCAGCAGCTTAGGTGGGGAGGACTATGGCTACACCTTC.

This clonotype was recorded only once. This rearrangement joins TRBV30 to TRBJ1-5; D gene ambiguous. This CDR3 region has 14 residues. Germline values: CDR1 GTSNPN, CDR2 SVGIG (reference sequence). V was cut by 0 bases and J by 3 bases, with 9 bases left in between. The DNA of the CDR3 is TGTGCCTGGAGTGTAGGTACCGTCAATCAGCCCCAGCATTTT. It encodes CAWSVGTVNQPQHF.

CDR3 loop: CASTRGQNSGANVLTF. CDR3 DNA sequence: TGTGCCAGCACCCGGGGACAAAACTCTGGGGCCAACGTCCTGACTTTC. The chain uses TRBV6-6 and TRBJ2-6; TRBD1 is a possible D gene (6 bases). The CDR3 extends over 16 amino acids. V gave up 7 bases and J gave up 0 bases, with 13 bases separating them. Germline CDR1 reads MNHNY; CDR2 reads SVGAGI (reference sequence).

CDR3 nucleotide sequence: TGTGCCAGCAGTTCCGGACTAGCGGGGGGCAGCACAGATACGCAGTATTTT. Amino acid sequence: CASSSGLAGGSTDTQYF. The chain couples TRBV2 to TRBJ2-3; 14 bases line up with TRBD2. The CDR3 contains 17 residues. CDR1 SNHLY and CDR2 FYNNEI come from the germline V gene. The junction had 4 bases not matched to a gene; V was cut back by 5 bases and J by 0 bases.

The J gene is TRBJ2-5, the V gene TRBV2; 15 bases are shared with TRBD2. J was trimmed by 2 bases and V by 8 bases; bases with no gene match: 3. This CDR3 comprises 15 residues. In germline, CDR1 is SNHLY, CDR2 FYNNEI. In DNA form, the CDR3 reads TGTGCCAGCCAGGGACTAGCGGGGGGACAAGAGACCCAGTACTTC. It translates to CASQGLAGGQETQYF.

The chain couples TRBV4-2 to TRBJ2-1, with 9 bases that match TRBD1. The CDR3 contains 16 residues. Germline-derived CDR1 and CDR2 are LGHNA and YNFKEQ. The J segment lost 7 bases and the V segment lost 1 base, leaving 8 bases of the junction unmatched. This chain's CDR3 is CASSQGGQGVRNEQFF. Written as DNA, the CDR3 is TGTGCCAGCAGCCAAGGGGGACAGGGTGTTCGGAATGAGCAGTTCTTC.

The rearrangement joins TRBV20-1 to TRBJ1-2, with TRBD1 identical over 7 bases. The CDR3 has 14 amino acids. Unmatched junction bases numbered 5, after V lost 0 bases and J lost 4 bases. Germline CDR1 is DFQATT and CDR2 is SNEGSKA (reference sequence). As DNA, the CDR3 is TGCAGTGCTAGAGACTCACGGGACAGCTATGGCTACACCTTC. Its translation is CSARDSRDSYGYTF.

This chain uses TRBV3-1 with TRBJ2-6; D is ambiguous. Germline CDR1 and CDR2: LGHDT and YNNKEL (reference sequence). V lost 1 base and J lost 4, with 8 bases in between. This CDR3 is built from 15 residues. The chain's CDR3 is CASSQGGYGANVLTF. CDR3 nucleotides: TGTGCCAGCAGCCAAGGGGGTTACGGGGCCAACGTCCTGACTTTC.

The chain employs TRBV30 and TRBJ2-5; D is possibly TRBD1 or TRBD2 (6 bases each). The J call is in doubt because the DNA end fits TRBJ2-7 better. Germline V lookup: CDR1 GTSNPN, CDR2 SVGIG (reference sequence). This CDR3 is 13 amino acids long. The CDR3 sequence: CAWSGGLANEQYF. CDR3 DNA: TGTGCCTGGAGTGGGGGGCTAGCGAACGAGCAGTACTTC.

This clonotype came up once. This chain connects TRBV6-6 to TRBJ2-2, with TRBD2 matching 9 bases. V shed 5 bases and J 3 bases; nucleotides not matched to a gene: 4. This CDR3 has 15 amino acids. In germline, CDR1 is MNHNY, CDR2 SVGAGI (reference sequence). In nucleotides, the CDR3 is TGTGCCAGCAGTGTCCTAGCGGGGTACACCGGGGAGCTGTTTTTT. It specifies CASSVLAGYTGELFF.

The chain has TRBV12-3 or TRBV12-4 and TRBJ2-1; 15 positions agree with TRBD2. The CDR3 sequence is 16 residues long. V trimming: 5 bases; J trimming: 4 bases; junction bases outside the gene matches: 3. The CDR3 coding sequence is TGTGCCAGCAGTGCGGGACTAGCGGGGGGTTACAATGAGCAGTTCTTC. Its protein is CASSAGLAGGYNEQFF.

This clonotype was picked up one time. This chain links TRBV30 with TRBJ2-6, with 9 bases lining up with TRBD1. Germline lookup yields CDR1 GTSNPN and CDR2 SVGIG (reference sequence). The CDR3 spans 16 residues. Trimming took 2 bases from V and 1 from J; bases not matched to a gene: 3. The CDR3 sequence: CAWSRGQGSGANVLTF. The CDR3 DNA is TGTGCCTGGAGTAGGGGACAGGGATCTGGGGCCAACGTCCTGACTTTC.